This TCR beta chain is from a study of technical replicates of blood from several donors. This CDR3 spans 17 amino acids. Trimming left V 4 bases short and J 8 bases short, with 26 bases between. CDR1 is MGHRA and CDR2 is YSYEKL in the germline V gene. Data came from immunoSEQ multiplex PCR; TCRdb stores just in-frame clones and leaves some out. This table has tens of thousands of clones, roughly 98% appearing once. Sequencing was carried out using T cells isolated from PBMCs. The genes are TRBV4-1 and TRBJ1-1; perhaps TRBD1 as D (5 bases). This sequence was found in a human donor in good health. The DNA of the CDR3 is TGCGCCAGCAGCCCTGGGGGAGGGGCGCACCCCCCCGGAGAAGCTTTCTTT. Its translation is CASSPGGGAHPPGEAFF.